The rows below give T cell receptor beta chains drawn from one sample of a study of OX40 agonist ivuxolimab in advanced cancers. Here immunoSEQ multiplex PCR was the method, and the copy in TCRdb shows in-frame clones only, minus some. This sample has around 80,000 clones, with about four fifths found just once. Sequenced here: CD4+ or CD8+ T cells sorted from blood, sampled in a trial of the OX40 agonist ivuxolimab. These receptors came from an adult with an advanced solid tumor such as melanoma, head and neck, liver or kidney cancer. The CDR3 runs from the conserved cysteine through the conserved F or W. D genes are given only for firm matches. Rows may omit the clone size; those that give it use once, few, many or a size class.

cdr3_aa cdr3_nt cdr3_length j_call v_call d_call clone_size
CASSPTWEGNEQFF TGTGCCAGCTCACCAACGTGGGAAGGCAATGAGCAGTTCTTC 14 TRBJ2-1 TRBV18 - -
CASSTRTGARNTEAFF TGTGCCAGCAGCACACGTACAGGGGCCAGGAACACTGAAGCTTTCTTT 16 TRBJ1-1 TRBV11-2 TRBD1 -
CASDLPRPGANVLTF TGTGCCTCCGACCTACCCAGGCCTGGGGCCAACGTCCTGACTTTC 15 TRBJ2-6 TRBV6-1 - -
CASSLAGGASVGELFF TGTGCCAGCAGCTTAGCGGGGGGCGCGTCAGTCGGGGAGCTGTTTTTT 16 TRBJ2-2 TRBV7-3 TRBD2 -
CASSLSEAGTTGSPLHF TGTGCCAGCAGCTTGTCCGAGGCTGGCACAACGGGTTCACCCCTCCACTTT 17 TRBJ1-6 TRBV5-4 - -
CNGNNPEAFF TGCAATGGTAATAACCCTGAAGCTTTCTTT 10 TRBJ1-1 TRBV20-1 - -
CASTPSDGSYGYTF TGTGCCAGCACTCCTTCGGACGGGAGCTATGGCTACACCTTC 14 TRBJ1-2 TRBV28 - -
CASSLAGTGGYTF TGTGCCAGCAGCTTAGCCGGGACGGGAGGCTACACCTTC 13 TRBJ1-2 TRBV7-2 - -
CASSSPRDGDYEQYF TGTGCCAGCAGTTCCCCTAGGGACGGAGATTATGAGCAGTACTTC 15 TRBJ2-7 TRBV6-5 - -
CASSVLGAGGNTIYF TGTGCCAGCAGCGTACTGGGGGCGGGTGGAAACACCATATATTTT 15 TRBJ1-3 TRBV9 - -
CASSFTEFNEKLFF TGTGCCAGCAGTTTCACAGAGTTTAATGAAAAACTGTTTTTT 14 TRBJ1-4 TRBV6-5 - -
CASSVGQGPTETQYF TGTGCCAGCAGCGTAGGACAGGGCCCAACAGAGACCCAGTACTTC 15 TRBJ2-5 TRBV9 TRBD1 -
CASSAQYNERFF TGTGCCAGCAGCGCCCAATACAATGAGCGGTTCTTC 12 TRBJ2-1 TRBV7-9 - -
CASMVTELNTEAFF TGTGCCAGCATGGTGACCGAACTGAACACTGAAGCTTTCTTT 14 TRBJ1-1 TRBV6-5 - -
CAIKGTGVGNTIYF TGTGCCATCAAGGGGACAGGGGTAGGAAACACCATATATTTT 14 TRBJ1-3 TRBV10-3 TRBD1 -
CASSPGTDPNYGYTF TGTGCCAGCAGCCCTGGGACGGATCCTAACTATGGCTACACCTTC 15 TRBJ1-2 TRBV7-6 - -
CARSHGSHNEQFF TGTGCCAGAAGCCATGGGAGCCACAATGAGCAGTTCTTC 13 TRBJ2-1 TRBV5-3 - -
CASQGNAGQPQHF TGCGCCAGCCAGGGGAATGCGGGTCAGCCCCAGCATTTT 13 TRBJ1-5 TRBV10-2 - -
CASSYAAGELFF TGTGCCAGCAGTTACGCGGCCGGGGAGCTGTTTTTT 12 TRBJ2-2 TRBV6-5 - -
CASMIGHPRGNQPQHF TGTGCCAGCATGATAGGACACCCTCGGGGCAATCAGCCCCAGCATTTT 16 TRBJ1-5 TRBV6-6 - -
CAWKGQAGFSGNTIYF TGTGCCTGGAAGGGGCAGGCCGGTTTCTCTGGAAACACCATATATTTT 16 TRBJ1-3 TRBV30 - -
CASRLQGDYSPLHF TGTGCCAGCAGGCTACAGGGGGACTATTCACCCCTCCACTTT 14 TRBJ1-6 TRBV16 TRBD1 -
CASSMGQGSRPHNSPLHF TGTGCCAGCAGCATGGGACAGGGGTCAAGGCCTCATAATTCACCCCTCCACTTT 18 TRBJ1-6 TRBV28 TRBD1 -
CASSLGGLVETQYF TGTGCCAGCAGCTTAGGCGGGCTAGTGGAGACCCAGTACTTC 14 TRBJ2-5 TRBV7-9 - once
CASSSPAPGALHF TGTGCCAGCAGCTCACCCGCCCCGGGGGCCCTCCACTTT 13 TRBJ1-6 TRBV28 - -
CASSYSTGGETQYF TGCGCCAGCAGCTATTCGACAGGGGGAGAGACCCAGTACTTC 14 TRBJ2-5 TRBV5-1 TRBD1 -
CASSPGQGRQYQETQYF TGTGCCAGCAGCCCCGGACAGGGGCGACAGTACCAAGAGACCCAGTACTTC 17 TRBJ2-5 TRBV7-6 TRBD1 -
CASSVDGTAYTEAFF TGTGCCAGCAGCGTAGATGGGACAGCCTACACTGAAGCTTTCTTT 15 TRBJ1-1 TRBV9 TRBD1 -
CASSENRGYTDTQYF TGTGCCAGCAGTGAAAATCGGGGGTACACAGATACGCAGTATTTT 15 TRBJ2-3 TRBV6-1 - -
CASSWTGVASYEQYF TGTGCCAGCAGCTGGACAGGGGTGGCGTCCTACGAGCAGTACTTC 15 TRBJ2-7 TRBV7-2 TRBD1 once
CASSLVLASETQYF TGTGCCAGCAGCTTAGTGCTAGCATCAGAGACCCAGTACTTC 14 TRBJ2-5 TRBV11-1 - -
CASSEAFGGRTADTQYF TGTGCCAGCAGTGAAGCGTTTGGGGGGCGGACGGCAGATACGCAGTATTTT 17 TRBJ2-3 TRBV6-1 - -
CASSFEGSSYNEQFF TGTGCCAGCAGCTTTGAGGGAAGCTCCTACAATGAGCAGTTCTTC 15 TRBJ2-1 TRBV7-9 - -
CASSLTGGPDQPQHF TGCGCCAGCAGCTTGACAGGGGGTCCGGATCAGCCCCAGCATTTT 15 TRBJ1-5 TRBV5-1 TRBD1 -
CASSSLEGADTQYF TGTGCCAGCTCATCCCTCGAGGGCGCGGATACGCAGTATTTT 14 TRBJ2-3 TRBV18 - -
CASSMGGSNQPQHF TGTGCCAGCAGTATGGGAGGGAGCAATCAGCCCCAGCATTTT 14 TRBJ1-5 TRBV6-6 - -
CASSLVWWSGSKNIQYF TGTGCCAGCAGCTTAGTGTGGTGGTCCGGGTCCAAAAACATTCAGTACTTC 17 TRBJ2-4 TRBV7-2 - -
CASSPLVEGNQPQHF TGTGCCAGCAGTCCCCTTGTGGAGGGCAATCAGCCCCAGCATTTT 15 TRBJ1-5 TRBV28 - few
CASRAVLMSSYEQYF TGTGCCAGCAGAGCGGTGTTGATGAGCTCCTACGAGCAGTACTTC 15 TRBJ2-7 TRBV2 - -
CASSSISQGADGYTF TGTGCCAGCAGCTCAATTTCTCAGGGGGCAGATGGCTACACCTTC 15 TRBJ1-2 TRBV7-2 TRBD1 -
CASSIFNSGKYGYTF TGTGCCAGTAGTATATTTAACAGCGGGAAGTATGGCTACACCTTC 15 TRBJ1-2 TRBV19 - -
CASSRYGETNEKLFF TGTGCCAGCAGCAGATACGGAGAAACTAATGAAAAACTGTTTTTT 15 TRBJ1-4 TRBV11-2 - once
CASSPGQGVIPLHF TGCGCCAGCAGCCCCGGACAGGGGGTCATCCCCCTCCACTTT 14 TRBJ1-6 TRBV5-1 TRBD1 once
CASSLGGGAGNIQYF TGTGCCAGCAGCTTGGGTGGGGGCGCGGGAAACATTCAGTACTTC 15 TRBJ2-4 TRBV11-3 - -
CASSPGTVQFF TGTGCCAGCAGCCCGGGGACAGTGCAGTTCTTC 11 TRBJ2-1 TRBV11-2 TRBD1 -